A single sample gave rise to the 30 T cell receptor beta chains below, sequenced in a study of shared clonotypes between healthy human individuals. Repertoires were generated with immunoSEQ multiplex PCR, while TCRdb's copy carries only in-frame clones and drops some. The sample carries millions of clones, about 92% recorded once. Sample: naive CD4+ T cells sorted from blood. Regarding subset: CD45RA+ positively selected. Every receptor here comes from a man aged 18 to 29 in good health.

Comments on this clone: One end of the junction varies from germline; a read error may be responsible. This chain connects TRBV7-2 to TRBJ2-1; D gene unclear. From germline, CDR1 is SGHTA and CDR2 FQGNSA. This CDR3 comprises 14 residues. For the CDR3, the DNA is TGTGCCAGCGGCAACATAAAGTCCTCCAATGAGCAGTTCTTC. This encodes CASGNIKSSNEQFF.

V and J are TRBV9 and TRBJ1-3, with no clear D. Per germline, CDR1 SGDLS and CDR2 YYNGEE. V lost 4 bases and J lost 0, with 11 bases in between. There are 15 residues in the CDR3. CDR3 nucleotides: TGTGCCAGCAGCCCCCAGGAGCTCTCTGGAAACACCATATATTTT. It encodes CASSPQELSGNTIYF.

The rearrangement links TRBV11-3 to TRBJ2-3, with 7 bases aligning to TRBD2. Germline V lookup: CDR1 SGHNT, CDR2 YENEEA. The CDR3 consists of 17 residues. V trimming: 5 bases; J trimming: 1 base; junction bases outside the gene matches: 12. The chain's CDR3 is CASSPNAASGRTDTQYF. The DNA for the CDR3 is TGTGCCAGCAGCCCAAACGCGGCTAGCGGCCGCACAGATACGCAGTATTTT.

The CDR3 region has the DNA TGCAGCGTTGATGGAGGCGGCAATCAGCCCCAGCATTTT. It encodes CSVDGGGNQPQHF. The chain carries TRBV29-1 and TRBJ1-5, with no clear D. CDR3 length: 13 amino acids. V lost 3 bases and J 2 bases, leaving 8 bases between the germline ends. CDR1 is SQVTM and CDR2 is ANQGSEA in the germline V gene. Variable domain in full (rest from reference TRBV29-1 and TRBJ1-5): SAVISQKPSRDICQRGTSLTIQCQVDSQVTMMFWYRQQPGQSLTLIATANQGSEATYESGFVIDKFPISRPNLTFSTLTVSNMSPEDSSIYLCSVDGGGNQPQHFGDGTRLSIL.

The chain links TRBV14 to TRBJ2-7; D gene ambiguous. This CDR3 has 14 amino acids. V shed 4 bases and J shed 7 bases, with 17 bases lying between them. Germline assignment: CDR1 SGHDN and CDR2 FVKESK. The CDR3 DNA follows: TGTGCCAGCAGCCCGGCAGGTTCGTACGGGGAGCAGTACTTC. It specifies CASSPAGSYGEQYF.

This clone was recorded only once. The chain is built from TRBV9 and TRBJ2-2; weak D call: TRBD1 (6 bases). V lost 1 base and J lost 0, with 10 bases in between. Germline values: CDR1 SGDLS, CDR2 YYNGEE. This CDR3 spans 16 amino acids. The CDR3 region has the DNA TGTGCCAGCAGCGTACAGGGGCTTCCGAACACCGGGGAGCTGTTTTTT. As protein: CASSVQGLPNTGELFF.

The rearrangement uses TRBV9 and TRBJ2-5; weak D call: TRBD1 (6 bases). Trimming took 4 bases from V and 4 from J, leaving 14 bases between them. CDR1 and CDR2 from the germline V gene are SGDLS and YYNGEE. CDR3 length equals 14 residues. Written as DNA, the CDR3 is TGTGCCAGCAGCACTAACACAGGGATAGAGACCCAGTACTTC. It is translated as CASSTNTGIETQYF.

The chain carries TRBV7-9 and TRBJ1-4; 8 nucleotides line up with TRBD1. Germline loops: CDR1 SEHNR, CDR2 FQNEAQ (reference sequence). There are 15 residues in the CDR3. With 5 bases clipped from V and 6 bases from J, the junction kept 8 bases outside the gene matches. The CDR3 loop is CASSPWTGRDEKLFF. The CDR3 bases are TGTGCCAGCAGCCCCTGGACAGGGAGGGATGAAAAACTGTTTTTT.

This clone occurred once. This sequence joins TRBV6-6 and TRBJ1-4; D unclear. Germline lookup yields CDR1 MNHNY and CDR2 SVGAGI (reference sequence). V was trimmed by 0 bases and J by 8 bases, leaving 7 bases between them. This CDR3 region has 13 residues. CDR3 nucleotide sequence: TGTGCCAGCAGTTACTCGGGTGGAGAAAAACTGTTTTTT. The encoded protein is CASSYSGGEKLFF.

The V gene is TRBV5-4, the J gene TRBJ2-5, with 7 nucleotides matching TRBD2. There are 13 residues in the CDR3. Germline CDR1 reads SGHNT; CDR2 reads YYREEE (reference sequence). Unmatched junction bases numbered 4, after V lost 4 bases and J lost 4 bases. The CDR3 DNA sequence: TGTGCCAGCAGCCCCGTAGCGGGAGAGACCCAGTACTTC. Its protein is CASSPVAGETQYF.

This clone was detected only once. This sequence joins TRBV19 and TRBJ2-3, with 13 nucleotides matching TRBD2. This CDR3 comprises 17 residues. The germline V gene encodes CDR1 LNHDA and CDR2 SQIVND (reference sequence). The V gene end was trimmed by 3 bases and the J gene end by 4 bases; junction bases not matched to a gene: 7. The CDR3 reads CASSIRTSGGKADTQYF. CDR3 DNA sequence: TGTGCCAGTAGTATTAGGACTAGCGGGGGAAAGGCAGATACGCAGTATTTT.

This chain links TRBV5-1 with TRBJ2-3; D call uncertain. CDR1 and CDR2 from the germline V gene are SGHRS and YFSETQ. The CDR3 sequence is 12 residues long. With 4 bases removed from V and 2 bases from J, the gap between germline ends came to 5 bases. The chain's CDR3 is CASSIPTDTQYF. The CDR3 DNA reads TGCGCCAGCAGCATACCCACAGATACGCAGTATTTT. Full variable domain (remainder filled in from reference TRBV5-1 and TRBJ2-3): KAGVTQTPRYLIKTRGQQVTLSCSPISGHRSVSWYQQTPGQGLQFLFEYFSETQRNKGNFPGRFSGRQFSNSRSEMNVSTLELGDSALYLCASSIPTDTQYFGPGTRLTVL.

The chain is built from TRBV19 and TRBJ2-5; D unresolved. Gene TRBJ2-7 matches the end of the DNA better, so the J call may be wrong. The CDR3 contains 15 residues. Germline V lookup: CDR1 LNHDA, CDR2 SQIVND (reference sequence). In DNA, the CDR3 is TGTGCCAGTAGTATAGATTTCGCTAGGTCCTACGAGCAGTACTTC. Encoded protein: CASSIDFARSYEQYF.

V is TRBV7-2 and J is TRBJ1-1; tentative D call: TRBD1 (6 bases). Trimming shortened V by 4 bases and J by 7 bases, and 19 bases separated the two germline ends. The CDR3 extends over 15 amino acids. Germline V lookup: CDR1 SGHTA, CDR2 FQGNSA. The CDR3 loop reads CASSSLRGATIEAFF. The CDR3 DNA is TGTGCCAGCAGCTCCCTGAGGGGGGCAACTATTGAAGCTTTCTTT. Full variable domain (missing parts from reference TRBV7-2 and TRBJ1-1): GAGVSQSPSNKVTEKGKDVELRCDPISGHTALYWYRQSLGQGLEFLIYFQGNSAPDKSGLPSDRFSAERTGGSVSTLTIQRTQQEDSAVYLCASSSLRGATIEAFFGQGTRLTVV.

As for this clone: The same CDR3 also results from other DNA sequences found in this sample. The chain has TRBV5-1 and TRBJ2-1; the D call may be TRBD1 or TRBD2 (5 bases each). The CDR3 sequence is 16 residues long. In germline, CDR1 is SGHRS, CDR2 YFSETQ. Trimming shortened V by 0 bases and J by 0 bases, and 10 bases separated the two germline ends. CDR3 nucleotides: TGCGCCAGCAGCTTGGACCCAGGGAGCTCCTACAATGAGCAGTTCTTC. Translated: CASSLDPGSSYNEQFF.

V is TRBV5-1 and J is TRBJ2-7, with TRBD2 matching over 12 bases. After removal of 2 bases from V and 6 bases from J, the junction contained 12 bases not matched to a gene. Germline lookup yields CDR1 SGHRS and CDR2 YFSETQ. The CDR3 contains 17 residues. The CDR3 nucleotides read TGCGCCAGCAGCTTAGTAGCCCCTGGACTAGCGGGATTCGAGCAGTACTTC. This translates into CASSLVAPGLAGFEQYF.

The V gene is TRBV5-1, the J gene TRBJ2-7; 11 nucleotides align to TRBD2. Trimming at V came to 2 bases and at J to 11 bases, leaving 3 bases not matched to a gene. The CDR3 has 12 amino acids. Per germline, CDR1 SGHRS and CDR2 YFSETQ. The CDR3 protein is CASSLLAGEKYF. In DNA, the CDR3 is TGCGCCAGCAGCTTACTAGCGGGAGAAAAGTACTTC.

With regard to this clone: This sample includes further DNA sequences coding for the same CDR3. This chain links TRBV29-1 with TRBJ2-5; D ambiguous. CDR1 and CDR2 (germline): SQVTM, ANQGSEA. V lost 4 bases to trimming and J lost 2 bases, with 8 bases between them. This CDR3 has 12 residues. CDR3 nucleotides: TGCAGCGTTGCGGCAGGTCAAGAGACCCAGTACTTC. This translates into CSVAAGQETQYF.

The rearrangement uses TRBV5-1 and TRBJ2-7; weak D call: TRBD1 (5 bases). V was clipped by 0 bases and J by 4 bases, with 20 bases between them. CDR1 and CDR2 (germline): SGHRS, YFSETQ. The CDR3 is made up of 17 amino acids. Here the CDR3 DNA reads TGCGCCAGCAGCTTGGACCTTCTAGGGTTGAAGGGGTACGAGCAGTACTTC. Encoded protein: CASSLDLLGLKGYEQYF.

The chain combines TRBV11-1 with TRBJ2-5; no clear D gene. V was shortened by 2 bases and J by 2 bases, with 3 bases between the two germline ends. This CDR3 spans 12 amino acids. CDR1 and CDR2 (germline): SGHAT, FQDESV (reference sequence). CDR3 DNA sequence: TGTGCCAGCAGCTTACAGCAAGAGACCCAGTACTTC. Translation gives CASSLQQETQYF.

This clone was detected once. The V call is TRBV6-5, the J call TRBJ2-3; no clear D gene. Trimming removed 8 bases from V and 6 bases from J, with 18 bases in between. CDR3 size: 14 residues. Germline values: CDR1 MNHEY, CDR2 SVGAGI. Written as DNA, the CDR3 is TGTGCCAGCCGAACGGGTGGCTCGCTGGATACGCAGTATTTT. This sequence encodes CASRTGGSLDTQYF.

On this clone: Within the sample, other DNA sequences also encode this same CDR3. The chain carries TRBV6-5 and TRBJ2-1; TRBD1 aligns across 11 bases. The CDR3 is 15 amino acids. Germline CDR1 is MNHEY and CDR2 is SVGAGI. J gave up 4 bases and V 4 bases, and 3 bases lay outside the gene matches. The CDR3, as DNA: TGTGCCAGCAGTTCCGGGACAGGGGGATACAATGAGCAGTTCTTC. This sequence encodes CASSSGTGGYNEQFF.

V and J are TRBV4-1 and TRBJ2-3; D unclear. The germline gives CDR1 MGHRA, CDR2 YSYEKL. The V gene lost 1 base and the J gene lost 1 base, with 9 bases spanning the gap. The length of the CDR3 is 15 residues. This CDR3 is CASSQVTSRTDTQYF. The CDR3 region has the DNA TGCGCCAGCAGCCAAGTCACCAGCCGCACAGATACGCAGTATTTT.

The rearrangement links TRBV5-1 to TRBJ2-7, with D unclear. Germline CDR1 SGHRS, CDR2 YFSETQ. This CDR3 region has 14 residues. The V end lost 2 bases, the J end lost 0 bases, and 9 bases lay between the germline ends. DNA for the CDR3: TGCGCCAGCAGCTTAGAACTCATCTCCTACGAGCAGTACTTC. It codes for CASSLELISYEQYF.

On this clone itself: Other DNA sequences in this specimen translate into the identical CDR3. This chain joins TRBV7-2 and TRBJ2-1; the D gene is possibly TRBD2 (5 bases). This CDR3 comprises 14 residues. CDR1 is SGHTA and CDR2 is FQGNSA in the germline V gene. Trimming cost V 5 bases and J 1 base, with 9 bases left between them. CDR3 amino acids: CASSLGLSYNEQFF. The CDR3 DNA sequence: TGTGCCAGCAGCCTCGGACTGTCCTACAATGAGCAGTTCTTC.

This clone was seen only once. The CDR3 loop is CASSDPRVRGTDTQYF. The DNA for the CDR3 is TGTGCCAGCAGCGACCCCCGGGTACGGGGCACAGATACGCAGTATTTT. The V call is TRBV2, the J call TRBJ2-3; D gene unclear. V gave up 6 bases and J gave up 1 base, with 17 bases separating them. The CDR3 is 16 residues long. Germline V lookup: CDR1 SNHLY, CDR2 FYNNEI.

The rearrangement links TRBV2 to TRBJ2-5, with 7 bases matching TRBD1. J was trimmed by 2 bases and V by 8 bases; bases with no gene match: 8. The CDR3 spans 14 residues. Germline-derived CDR1 and CDR2 are SNHLY and FYNNEI. The CDR3 DNA reads TGTGCCAGCGCCCAAGGGGGCTGGCAAGAGACCCAGTACTTC. Its protein is CASAQGGWQETQYF.

The chain is built from TRBV10-3 and TRBJ2-7; 15 positions match TRBD2. V shed 2 bases, J shed 7 bases, and the junction held 3 bases outside the gene matches. This CDR3 region has 15 residues. The germline CDR1 and CDR2 sequences are ENHRY and SYGVKD. The CDR3 nucleotides are TGTGCCATCAGTGAGGGACTAGCGGGGGGGCAGGAGCAGTACTTC. Translated: CAISEGLAGGQEQYF.

The rearrangement uses TRBV4-1 and TRBJ1-1; D not resolved. CDR3 length: 15 amino acids. Trimming pared 8 bases from V and 4 bases from J, leaving 20 bases between. CDR1 and CDR2 from the germline V gene are MGHRA and YSYEKL. The CDR3 protein is CASRPGRGLSTEAFF. The CDR3 region has the DNA TGCGCCAGCCGCCCAGGTCGAGGGCTGAGCACTGAAGCTTTCTTT.

The V call is TRBV28, the J call TRBJ2-3; D unclear. The CDR3 length is 12 residues. Trimming took 3 bases from V and 4 from J, leaving 5 bases between them. CDR1 and CDR2 (germline): MDHEN, SYDVKM. The CDR3 protein is CASSFRPDTQYF. CDR3 nucleotide sequence: TGTGCCAGCAGTTTTAGGCCAGATACGCAGTATTTT.